This T cell receptor beta chain appears in the sequencing data of a study of PD-1 blockade in classical Hodgkin lymphoma. Sequencing used immunoSEQ multiplex PCR; TCRdb keeps in-frame clones, though not all of them. The table shows tens of thousands of clones, with 82% occurring only once. On this clone: Its cognate antigen is unknown.

The time point: cycle 4 day 1 (C4D1), after more than five weeks of nivolumab. The patients all showed relapse after autologous stem cell transplantation, while their brentuximab vedotin exposure varied. The patients, who had relapsed/refractory classical Hodgkin lymphoma, achieved best responses of complete response, partial response or progressive disease. The study, taken as a whole, reports: Patients who responded completely had about the same baseline diversity as newly diagnosed patients.

The sample consisted of peripheral blood mononuclear cells (PBMCs), taken before the fourth cycle of nivolumab. This receptor was obtained from a human donor with classical Hodgkin lymphoma.

CDR3 nucleotide sequence: TGTGCCAGCAGCTTGGGCCAAGCCAAAAACATTCAGTACTTC. Protein product: CASSLGQAKNIQYF. The genes are TRBV5-6 and TRBJ2-4; D not certain. The CDR3 consists of 14 residues. V lost 0 bases to trimming and J lost 0 bases, with 4 bases between them. Germline V CDR1 and CDR2: SGHDT, YYEEEE.